This T cell receptor (beta chain) was recovered during a study of blood T cell repertoires in COVID-19. Looking at the study overall: Acute-phase and convalescent COVID-19 samples originated in the United States, Italy and Spain.

With V trimmed by 5 bases and J by 4 bases, 7 bases remained unmatched. The CDR3 runs to 15 residues. Germline V gives CDR1 MGHRA, CDR2 YSYEKL. Sequenced by immunoSEQ multiplex PCR; TCRdb stores in-frame clones only, minus some. The sample lists about 240,000 clones; about 80% were seen once. The chain is built from TRBV4-1 and TRBJ1-4; TRBD1 matches at 7 bases. Sequencing was done on a sample of peripheral blood. The receptor was isolated from a woman aged 80 or over with acute or convalescent COVID-19. The CDR3 loop reads CASSVRDSFNEKLFF. The CDR3 region has the DNA TGCGCCAGCAGCGTGCGGGACAGTTTTAATGAAAAACTGTTTTTT.